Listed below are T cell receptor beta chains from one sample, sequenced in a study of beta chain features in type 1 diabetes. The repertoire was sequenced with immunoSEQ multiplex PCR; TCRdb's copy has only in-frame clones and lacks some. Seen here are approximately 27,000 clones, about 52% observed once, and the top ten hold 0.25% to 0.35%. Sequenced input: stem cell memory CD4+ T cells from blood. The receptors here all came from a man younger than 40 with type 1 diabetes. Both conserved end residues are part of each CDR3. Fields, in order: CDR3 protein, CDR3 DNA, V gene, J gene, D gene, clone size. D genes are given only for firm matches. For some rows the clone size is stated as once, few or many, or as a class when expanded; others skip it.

CDR3aa: CASSLWAGDTEAFF
CDR3nt: TGTGCCAGCAGTTTATGGGCAGGGGACACTGAAGCTTTCTTT
v_gene: TRBV27
j_gene: TRBJ1-1
d_gene: -
abundance: -

CDR3aa: CASSVLQGSGTEAFF
CDR3nt: TGTGCCAGCAGTGTCTTACAGGGATCTGGCACTGAAGCTTTCTTT
v_gene: TRBV25-1
j_gene: TRBJ1-1
d_gene: -
abundance: -

CDR3aa: CASSRVDRADEQFF
CDR3nt: TGTGCCAGCAGCAGAGTTGATAGAGCGGATGAGCAGTTCTTC
v_gene: TRBV5-4
j_gene: TRBJ2-1
d_gene: -
abundance: -

CDR3aa: CASSSSGTGNTGELFF
CDR3nt: TGCGCCAGCAGCTCGTCGGGGACAGGGAACACCGGGGAGCTGTTTTTT
v_gene: TRBV5-1
j_gene: TRBJ2-2
d_gene: TRBD1
abundance: -

CDR3aa: CASSQDPRYEQYF
CDR3nt: TGTGCCAGCAGCCAAGATCCTAGGTACGAGCAGTACTTC
v_gene: TRBV4-2
j_gene: TRBJ2-7
d_gene: -
abundance: medium-sized

CDR3aa: CASSGGPGGTETQYF
CDR3nt: TGTGCCAGCAGTGGGGGACCGGGCGGGACGGAGACCCAGTACTTC
v_gene: TRBV6-1
j_gene: TRBJ2-5
d_gene: -
abundance: -

CDR3aa: CASSQLSGGASTDTQYF
CDR3nt: TGTGCCAGCAGCCAACTTAGCGGGGGTGCTAGCACAGATACGCAGTATTTT
v_gene: TRBV11-3
j_gene: TRBJ2-3
d_gene: TRBD2
abundance: -

CDR3aa: CASSLIGLAGGPRQETQYF
CDR3nt: TGTGCCAGCAGCTTAATCGGACTAGCGGGAGGGCCGAGGCAAGAGACCCAGTACTTC
v_gene: TRBV7-9
j_gene: TRBJ2-5
d_gene: TRBD2
abundance: -

CDR3aa: CAWSVWGSYGYTF
CDR3nt: TGTGCCTGGAGTGTATGGGGCAGCTATGGCTACACCTTC
v_gene: TRBV30
j_gene: TRBJ1-2
d_gene: -
abundance: -

CDR3aa: CASSPRHGGQGAGDTQYF
CDR3nt: TGTGCCAGCAGCCCTAGGCATGGGGGACAGGGGGCTGGAGATACGCAGTATTTT
v_gene: TRBV7-6
j_gene: TRBJ2-3
d_gene: TRBD1
abundance: -

CDR3aa: CASSPPQGLRETQYF
CDR3nt: TGTGCCAGCTCACCTCCCCAGGGCCTAAGGGAGACCCAGTACTTC
v_gene: TRBV18
j_gene: TRBJ2-5
d_gene: -
abundance: -

CDR3aa: CAWSVGLAGGELFF
CDR3nt: TGTGCCTGGAGTGTCGGACTAGCGGGAGGGGAGCTGTTTTTT
v_gene: TRBV30
j_gene: TRBJ2-2
d_gene: TRBD2
abundance: few

CDR3aa: CASSAGTASFYEQYF
CDR3nt: TGTGCCAGCAGCGCCGGGACAGCATCCTTCTACGAGCAGTACTTC
v_gene: TRBV11-2
j_gene: TRBJ2-7
d_gene: TRBD1
abundance: -

CDR3aa: CASSQGQDFSYEQYF
CDR3nt: TGTGCCAGCAGCCAGGGACAGGACTTCTCCTACGAGCAGTACTTC
v_gene: TRBV7-2
j_gene: TRBJ2-7
d_gene: TRBD1
abundance: -

CDR3aa: CASRYRGGTEAFF
CDR3nt: TGTGCCAGCAGGTACAGGGGAGGCACTGAAGCTTTCTTT
v_gene: TRBV5-6
j_gene: TRBJ1-1
d_gene: TRBD1
abundance: -

CDR3aa: CASSWGQGMNTEAFF
CDR3nt: TGTGCCAGCAGCTGGGGACAGGGGATGAACACTGAAGCTTTCTTT
v_gene: TRBV11-2
j_gene: TRBJ1-1
d_gene: TRBD1
abundance: -

CDR3aa: CASSRQGQGAYEQYF
CDR3nt: TGTGCCAGCAGTCGACAGGGGCAAGGGGCTTACGAGCAGTACTTC
v_gene: TRBV2
j_gene: TRBJ2-7
d_gene: TRBD1
abundance: -

CDR3aa: CASSQSTLLAKNIQYF
CDR3nt: TGCGCCAGCAGTCAATCTACACTACTAGCCAAAAACATTCAGTACTTC
v_gene: TRBV23-1
j_gene: TRBJ2-4
d_gene: -
abundance: -

CDR3aa: CASTPGGLGADTQYF
CDR3nt: TGTGCCAGCACCCCCGGGGGGCTCGGAGCAGATACGCAGTATTTT
v_gene: TRBV7-2
j_gene: TRBJ2-3
d_gene: -
abundance: -

CDR3aa: CASSYGLGNTGELFF
CDR3nt: TGTGCCAGCAGCTACGGACTAGGGAACACCGGGGAGCTGTTTTTT
v_gene: TRBV4-2
j_gene: TRBJ2-2
d_gene: TRBD2
abundance: few

CDR3aa: CASSERAGGMRETQYF
CDR3nt: TGTGCCAGCAGTGAACGGGCAGGGGGCATGAGAGAGACCCAGTACTTC
v_gene: TRBV6-1
j_gene: TRBJ2-5
d_gene: TRBD1
abundance: few

CDR3aa: CASSLDLYEQYF
CDR3nt: TGTGCCAGCAGCTTAGATCTATACGAGCAGTACTTC
v_gene: TRBV11-2
j_gene: TRBJ2-7
d_gene: -
abundance: few

CDR3aa: CASSDSGLADQETQYF
CDR3nt: TGCGCCAGCAGCGACTCGGGACTAGCGGACCAAGAGACCCAGTACTTC
v_gene: TRBV5-1
j_gene: TRBJ2-5
d_gene: TRBD2
abundance: -

CDR3aa: CASSQSDTEAFF
CDR3nt: TGTGCCAGCTCACAATCCGACACTGAAGCTTTCTTT
v_gene: TRBV18
j_gene: TRBJ1-1
d_gene: -
abundance: -

CDR3aa: CASSPRGNGETQYF
CDR3nt: TGTGCCAGCAGTCCGCGGGGGAACGGAGAGACCCAGTACTTC
v_gene: TRBV7-2
j_gene: TRBJ2-5
d_gene: TRBD2
abundance: few